The 5 T cell receptor beta chains in this list originate from one sample, sequenced in a study of patients and donors after allogeneic stem cell transplantation. TCRdb ran MiXCR on the RT-PCR reads and lists one entry per CDR3 protein. The repertoire holds 200,000 to 250,000 distinct CDR3 sequences, with less than 15% as singletons. Sample: blood, either unsorted or a sorted T cell fraction (not recorded which). The source is a human donor who was either an allogeneic HSCT recipient or a stem cell or donor lymphocyte infusion donor (not recorded which). It is not recorded whose cells these are; they may come from a transplant donor.

This clonotype was detected a few times. The chain employs TRBV5-1 and TRBJ1-1; the match to TRBD1 covers 11 bases. Germline V gives CDR1 SGHRS, CDR2 YFSETQ. Trimming removed 2 bases from V and 1 base from J; junction bases left unmatched: 4. The CDR3 consists of 16 residues. The CDR3 DNA reads as TGCGCCAGCAGCTTTACAGGACAGGGGGCGAACACTGAAGCTTTCTTT. This encodes CASSFTGQGANTEAFF.

In this sample, this clonotype turned up many times. The V call is TRBV14, the J call TRBJ1-4; possible D gene TRBD1, 5 bases. V lost 0 bases and J 7 bases, leaving 15 bases between the germline ends. Germline CDR1 SGHDN, CDR2 FVKESK. CDR3 length: 16 residues. The CDR3 sequence: CASSQDEGVVAEKLFF. In DNA form, the CDR3 reads TGTGCCAGCAGCCAAGATGAAGGGGTAGTGGCTGAAAAACTGTTTTTT.

The chain combines TRBV27 with TRBJ1-4; D is undetermined. The CDR3 contains 16 residues. Per germline, CDR1 MNHEY and CDR2 SMNVEV (reference sequence). Trimming took off 0 bases at V and 4 bases at J, with 12 bases between the two ends. The DNA for the CDR3 is TGTGCCAGCAGTTTATCTAGGCGAGATTTTAATGAAAAACTGTTTTTT. Encoded protein: CASSLSRRDFNEKLFF. The full variable domain, completed using reference TRBV27 and TRBJ1-4, is EAQVTQNPRYLITVTGKKLTVTCSQNMNHEYMSWYRQDPGLGLRQIYYSMNVEVTDKGDVPEGYKVSRKEKRNFPLILESPSPNQTSLYFCASSLSRRDFNEKLFFGSGTQLSVL.

This clonotype was seen a handful of times. The rearrangement links TRBV12-3 or TRBV12-4 to TRBJ1-6; D is unresolved. The CDR3 loop spans 13 amino acids. Trimming removed 3 bases at V and 10 bases at J, with 10 bases between. As DNA, the CDR3 is TGTGCCAGCAGTTTCTACAGCAGCTCACCCCTCCACTTT. The encoded protein is CASSFYSSSPLHF.

The chain employs TRBV24-1 and TRBJ2-3, with unresolved D. The length of the CDR3 is 13 residues. Trimming took off 3 bases at V and 6 bases at J, with 9 bases between the two ends. The germline V gene encodes CDR1 KGHDR and CDR2 SFDVKD. This CDR3 reads CATSDPPLDTQYF. The CDR3 region has the DNA TGTGCCACCAGTGATCCCCCCTTGGATACGCAGTATTTT.